The text below deals with one T cell receptor beta chain. The sample is drawn from a study of blood T cell repertoires in COVID-19. TCRdb keeps only in-frame clones here, not all; method: immunoSEQ multiplex PCR. The sample carries around 12,000 clones, around four fifths recorded once. The CDR3 spans 16 residues. Trimming removed 2 bases at V and 1 base at J, with 11 bases between. Germline-derived CDR1 and CDR2 are MNHEY and SMNVEV (reference sequence). The receptor comes from a human donor in a cohort sampled during active COVID-19. The sample consisted of peripheral blood. This chain uses TRBV27 with TRBJ2-2, with D tentatively TRBD1 (5 bases). Here the CDR3 reads CASSLRGRVNTGELFF. CDR3 sequence (DNA): TGTGCCAGCAGTTTAAGGGGCAGGGTGAACACCGGGGAGCTGTTTTTT.